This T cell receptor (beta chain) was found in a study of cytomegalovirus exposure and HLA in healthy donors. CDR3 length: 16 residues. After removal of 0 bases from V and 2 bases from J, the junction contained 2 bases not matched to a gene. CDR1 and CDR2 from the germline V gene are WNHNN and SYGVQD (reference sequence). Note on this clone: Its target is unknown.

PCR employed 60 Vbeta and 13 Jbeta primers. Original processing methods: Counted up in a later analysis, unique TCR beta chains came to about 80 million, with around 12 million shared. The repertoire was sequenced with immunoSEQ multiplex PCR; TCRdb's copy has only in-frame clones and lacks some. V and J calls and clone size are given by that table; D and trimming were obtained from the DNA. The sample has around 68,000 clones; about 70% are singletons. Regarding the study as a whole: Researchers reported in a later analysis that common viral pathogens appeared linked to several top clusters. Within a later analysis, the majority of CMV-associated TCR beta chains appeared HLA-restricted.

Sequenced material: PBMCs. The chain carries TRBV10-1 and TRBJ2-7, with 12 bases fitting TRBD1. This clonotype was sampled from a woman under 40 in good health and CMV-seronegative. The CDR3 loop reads CASSESRDRGPYEQYF. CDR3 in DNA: TGCGCCAGCAGTGAGTCTAGGGACAGGGGGCCCTACGAGCAGTACTTC.